Presented here are 26 T cell receptor beta chains from one specimen sequenced in a study of shared clonotypes between healthy human individuals. Positive CCR7 selection of CD45RO-negative cells yielded the naive CD8 cells, and terminally differentiated effector memory CD45RA+ cells were excluded. Clones were sequenced by immunoSEQ multiplex PCR, and TCRdb holds only the in-frame ones, with some missing. The repertoire includes about 2.1 million clones, around 93% of them detected once, and 1.5% to 2% sits in the top ten. The sample consisted of naive CD8+ T cells from PBMCs. All receptors come from a man younger than 35 in good health. Some clones in this sample may be carry-over from other donors' samples.

A note on this clone: Other DNA variants within this sample encode the same CDR3. J is TRBJ1-1 and V is TRBV7-8, with D possibly TRBD1 on 5 matching bases. V lost 0 bases and J 4 bases, leaving 12 bases between the germline ends. CDR3 size: 15 residues. Germline values: CDR1 SGHVS, CDR2 FQNEAQ. CDR3 in amino acids: CASSLAATGGTEAFF. DNA of the CDR3: TGTGCCAGCAGCTTAGCGGCTACGGGGGGCACTGAAGCTTTCTTT.

The rearrangement joins TRBV28 to TRBJ2-2, with D tentatively TRBD1 or TRBD2 (5 bases each). This CDR3 is built from 14 residues. Trimming cost V 6 bases and J 1 base, with 9 bases left between them. The germline V gene encodes CDR1 MDHEN and CDR2 SYDVKM. The CDR3 spells CASRRDGNTGELFF. The CDR3 DNA sequence: TGTGCCAGCAGACGGGACGGGAACACCGGGGAGCTGTTTTTT. The full variable domain, in which reference TRBV28 and TRBJ2-2 provide the parts outside the CDR3, is DVKVTQSSRYLVKRTGEKVFLECVQDMDHENMFWYRQDPGLGLRLIYFSYDVKMKEKGDIPEGYSVSREKKERFSLILESASTNQTSMYLCASRRDGNTGELFFGEGSRLTVL.

V gene TRBV9 combines with J gene TRBJ2-2; 11 bases match TRBD2. After removal of 3 bases from V and 6 bases from J, the junction contained 10 bases not matched to a gene. The CDR3 spans 17 residues. Germline CDR1 reads SGDLS; CDR2 reads YYNGEE. CDR3 sequence: CASSAHLLAGGAGELFF. DNA of the CDR3: TGTGCCAGCAGCGCCCACCTCCTAGCGGGAGGTGCCGGGGAGCTGTTTTTT.

Concerning this clone: The sample holds other DNA sequences that translate to the same CDR3. V is TRBV10-3 and J is TRBJ2-3; TRBD2 agrees at 7 bases. Germline CDR1 reads ENHRY; CDR2 reads SYGVKD. The V segment lost 0 bases and the J segment 4 bases; nucleotides outside the gene matches: 7. This CDR3 is built from 16 residues. DNA for the CDR3: TGTGCCATCAGTGAGTCACTGGCGGGAGTAGCAGATACGCAGTATTTT. It is translated as CAISESLAGVADTQYF.

As concerns this clone: This same CDR3 is encoded by further DNA sequences in the sample. In nucleotides, the CDR3 is TGTGCCAGCAGCTTAGGGGACAGCCCCTTCTATGGCTACACCTTC. This encodes CASSLGDSPFYGYTF. V gene TRBV7-9 combines with J gene TRBJ1-2; 7 bases match TRBD1. In germline, CDR1 is SEHNR, CDR2 FQNEAQ (reference sequence). The CDR3 covers 15 residues. J lost 4 bases, V lost 1 base, and 6 bases had no gene match. Filled out from reference TRBV7-9 and TRBJ1-2, the complete variable domain reads DTGVSQNPRHKITKRGQNVTFRCDPISEHNRLYWYRQTLGQGPEFLTYFQNEAQLEKSRLLSDRFSAERPKGSFSTLEIQRTEQGDSAMYLCASSLGDSPFYGYTFGSGTRLTVV.

The chain combines TRBV25-1 with TRBJ2-2; 8 bases agree with TRBD2. Unmatched junction bases numbered 4, after V lost 5 bases and J lost 5 bases. The germline V gene encodes CDR1 MGHDK and CDR2 SYGVNS. This CDR3 has 14 residues. The CDR3 reads CASSKAGETGELFF. CDR3 in DNA: TGTGCCAGCAGTAAAGCGGGAGAGACCGGGGAGCTGTTTTTT.

This clone was detected once. The rearrangement links TRBV18 to TRBJ1-2, with D possibly being TRBD1 (5 bases). Germline CDR1 and CDR2: KGHSH and LQKENI. Trimming cost V 4 bases and J 6 bases, with 15 bases left between them. This CDR3 is built from 14 residues. DNA of the CDR3: TGTGCCAGCTCACACCCGGACATAAAGAATGGCTACACCTTC. This encodes CASSHPDIKNGYTF. Supplemented by reference TRBV18 and TRBJ1-2, the full variable domain reads NAGVMQNPRHLVRRRGQEARLRCSPMKGHSHVYWYRQLPEEGLKFMVYLQKENIIDESGMPKERFSAEFPKEGPSILRIQQVVRGDSAAYFCASSHPDIKNGYTFGSGTRLTVV.

The chain uses TRBV10-3 and TRBJ2-2; 7 bases line up with TRBD2. Germline CDR1 reads ENHRY; CDR2 reads SYGVKD. The CDR3 contains 16 residues. With 6 bases clipped from V and 6 bases from J, the junction kept 13 bases outside the gene matches. CDR3 nucleotide sequence: TGTGCCATCAGGAGGATTGGCGGGAGTTATTCCGGGGAGCTGTTTTTT. Encoded protein: CAIRRIGGSYSGELFF.

Notes on this clone: The sample contains more than one DNA sequence encoding this CDR3. The V gene is TRBV5-6, the J gene TRBJ2-7; 12 bases line up with TRBD2. The length of the CDR3 is 15 residues. Trimming cost V 4 bases and J 0 bases; bases outside gene matches: 2. Germline CDR1 is SGHDT and CDR2 is YYEEEE. The CDR3 here is CASSPGLAGSYEQYF. Written as DNA, the CDR3 is TGTGCCAGCAGCCCGGGACTAGCGGGCTCCTACGAGCAGTACTTC.

This chain joins TRBV18 and TRBJ2-4; D remains unclear. Germline CDR1 reads KGHSH; CDR2 reads LQKENI. The CDR3 is made up of 11 amino acids. The V gene lost 10 bases and the J gene lost 7 bases, with 11 bases spanning the gap. The CDR3 DNA reads as TGTGCCATCCGCGTTGGTAACATTCAGTACTTC. It specifies CAIRVGNIQYF.

The gene calls are TRBV4-1 and TRBJ2-1, with 8 nucleotides matching TRBD2. V lost 6 bases and J lost 4; bases outside the gene matches: 5. CDR3 size: 14 residues. Germline lookup yields CDR1 MGHRA and CDR2 YSYEKL. The CDR3 loop is CASRTAGGYNEQFF. CDR3 in DNA: TGCGCCAGCAGAACGGCGGGAGGATACAATGAGCAGTTCTTC.

J is TRBJ2-5 and V is TRBV7-8; 8 bases map to TRBD2. The ends lost 3 bases at V and 4 bases at J; junction bases unmatched: 13. The CDR3 is 17 residues long. From germline, CDR1 is SGHVS and CDR2 FQNEAQ. The CDR3 coding sequence is TGTGCCAGCAGCTTTCGGACTAGCCGGGGTTTCTTAGAGACCCAGTACTTC. Its protein product is CASSFRTSRGFLETQYF.

The chain combines TRBV7-8 with TRBJ1-1; D is unclear. The V end was cut by 6 bases, the J end by 2 bases, with 10 bases between. CDR1 and CDR2 from the germline V gene are SGHVS and FQNEAQ. This CDR3 has 13 amino acids. The CDR3, as DNA: TGTGCCAGCAGTGAAGAGCCTAACACTGAAGCTTTCTTT. Protein product: CASSEEPNTEAFF.

The CDR3 coding sequence is TGTGCCAGCAGCTCCGGGACAGGGATTCTCTACGAGCAGTACTTC. Translation: CASSSGTGILYEQYF. The chain combines TRBV11-2 with TRBJ2-7, with 9 bases identical to TRBD1. Germline V gives CDR1 SGHAT, CDR2 FQNNGV. The junction had 7 bases not matched to a gene; V was cut back by 4 bases and J by 3 bases. The CDR3 has 15 amino acids.

The rearrangement uses TRBV5-1 and TRBJ2-7; unclear D gene. The germline V gene has CDR1 SGHRS and CDR2 YFSETQ. CDR3 length: 14 amino acids. The V end was cut by 4 bases, the J end by 4 bases, with 15 bases between. Here the CDR3 DNA reads TGCGCCAGCAGCACATCTCCCACCAATTACGAGCAGTACTTC. It specifies CASSTSPTNYEQYF.

The rearrangement links TRBV9 to TRBJ2-3, with D perhaps assigned TRBD1 or TRBD2 (5 bases each). Deletions cut 0 bases from V and 4 bases from J, with 18 bases between. The CDR3 totals 17 residues. Germline V gene data show CDR1 as SGDLS and CDR2 as YYNGEE. The CDR3 bases are TGTGCCAGCAGCGTAGGAGGTGGGGGAGCTACATCAGATACGCAGTATTTT. It translates to CASSVGGGGATSDTQYF.

This chain uses TRBV29-1 with TRBJ2-7; D gene unclear. This CDR3 spans 11 amino acids. With 3 bases removed from V and 1 base from J, the gap between germline ends came to 4 bases. CDR1 and CDR2 (germline): SQVTM, ANQGSEA. CDR3 protein: CSVENSYEQYF. CDR3 bases: TGCAGCGTTGAGAATTCCTACGAGCAGTACTTC.

A remark on this clone: The sample has other DNA sequences that encode this CDR3 too. The genes are TRBV4-3 and TRBJ2-3; D is unresolved. Trimming shortened V by 0 bases and J by 0 bases, and 1 base separated the two germline ends. This CDR3 is 13 amino acids long. CDR1 LGHNA and CDR2 YSLEER come from the germline V gene. The CDR3 sequence is CASSQDSTDTQYF. CDR3 nucleotide sequence: TGCGCCAGCAGCCAAGACAGCACAGATACGCAGTATTTT.

The sample holds a few counts of this clone. This specimen includes other DNA sequences encoding the same CDR3. J is TRBJ1-5 and V is TRBV6-5; D not certain. From germline, CDR1 is MNHEY and CDR2 SVGAGI. V was cut by 2 bases and J by 2 bases, with 7 bases left in between. The CDR3 contains 14 residues. In nucleotides, the CDR3 is TGTGCCAGCAGTTACGGCCAGGGCAATCAGCCCCAGCATTTT. Residues: CASSYGQGNQPQHF.

The rearrangement uses TRBV6-1 and TRBJ2-7; the D gene is possibly TRBD2 (6 bases). This CDR3 spans 14 amino acids. Trimming took 8 bases from V and 0 from J, leaving 14 bases between them. Per the germline V gene, CDR1 is MNHNS and CDR2 is SASEGT. As DNA, the CDR3 is TGTGCCAGCCAGCCACTCGGGGGCTCCTACGAGCAGTACTTC. This encodes CASQPLGGSYEQYF.

The gene calls are TRBV28 and TRBJ2-7; TRBD1 aligns across 9 bases. The CDR3 is made up of 16 amino acids. Germline V CDR1 and CDR2: MDHEN, SYDVKM. The J segment lost 9 bases and the V segment lost 6 bases, leaving 18 bases of the junction unmatched. In DNA, the CDR3 is TGTGCCAGCAGCAATACAGGGGGCCCTATCCCCGTTTCGCAGTACTTC. This translates into CASSNTGGPIPVSQYF.

As regards this clone: An end of the junction does not agree with germline; a read error may underlie this. CDR3 sequence: CAGSLIVNTEAFF. CDR3 in DNA: TGTGCCGGCAGCTTGATTGTGAACACTGAAGCTTTCTTT. The J gene is TRBJ1-1, the V gene TRBV7-2; no clear D. The CDR3 runs to 13 residues. CDR1 is SGHTA, CDR2 FQGNSA, per germline.

V usage is TRBV11-1 and J usage is TRBJ2-5; 10 bases are shared with TRBD1. This CDR3 has 15 amino acids. The germline V gene has CDR1 SGHAT and CDR2 FQDESV (reference sequence). The V and J ends lost 3 bases and 5 bases, in that order; junction bases with no gene match: 6. The CDR3 region has the DNA TGTGCCAGCAGCTTCTCCGACAGGGGGCATGAGACCCAGTACTTC. Translated, it gives CASSFSDRGHETQYF. The whole variable domain, filled in from reference TRBV11-1 and TRBJ2-5, reads EAEVAQSPRYKITEKSQAVAFWCDPISGHATLYWYRQILGQGPELLVQFQDESVVDDSQLPKDRFSAERLKGVDSTLKIQPAELGDSAMYLCASSFSDRGHETQYFGPGTRLLVL.

The chain carries TRBV4-2 and TRBJ2-3, with D tentatively TRBD1 (6 bases). CDR3 length: 17 amino acids. V was pared by 0 bases and J by 0 bases, with 13 bases between. Per the germline V gene, CDR1 is LGHNA and CDR2 is YNFKEQ. The CDR3 DNA reads TGTGCCAGCAGCCAAGATCAGCAGGGGTTGAGCACAGATACGCAGTATTTT. The encoded protein is CASSQDQQGLSTDTQYF.

The CDR3 nucleotides are TGTGCCAGCAGCTTGGACAGCTTCGAGCAGTACTTC. It is translated as CASSLDSFEQYF. The chain combines TRBV5-4 with TRBJ2-7; unclear D gene. The CDR3 spans 12 residues. V lost 0 bases to trimming and J lost 6 bases, with 7 bases between them. The germline V gene has CDR1 SGHNT and CDR2 YYREEE (reference sequence).

This clone was seen a single time. The J gene is TRBJ2-7, the V gene TRBV2; D gene uncertain. CDR1 SNHLY and CDR2 FYNNEI come from the germline V gene. V lost 4 bases, J lost 1 base, and 11 bases lay in between. The CDR3 runs 14 residues. The CDR3 DNA reads TGTGCCAGCAGTGCATGGCCGGATTCCTACGAGCAGTACTTC. Its protein product is CASSAWPDSYEQYF.